The subject of this entry is one TCR beta chain. Its target is unknown. The CDR3 is 13 amino acids. Trimming took off 11 bases at V and 4 bases at J, with 12 bases between the two ends. Germline-derived CDR1 and CDR2 are SNHLY and FYNNEI. These data originate in a study of T cells in Graves' hyperthyroidism and ophthalmopathy. Researchers took RNA transcripts and amplified the TCR beta CDR3 regions from them. HTBI primers drove first-round RT-PCR of the TCR CDR3. One entry per CDR3 protein results from TCRdb running MiXCR on the multiplex PCR reads. This sample has a few hundred thousand distinct CDR3 sequences, with less than 20% found just once. Newly diagnosed patients aged 18 to 65 had hyperthyroidism of under 2 months' duration. General study results and limits: The authors' 13 V-J model separated ophthalmopathy from stable hyperthyroidism. Among thyroid clonotypes expanded above 0.001, most also appeared in blood.

The chain recombines TRBV2 with TRBJ2-6, with TRBD2 as a possible D gene (5 bases). The TCR originated in a woman in her twenties or thirties with Graves' hyperthyroidism. The sequenced sample consisted of blood. In DNA, the CDR3 is TGTGCCTGGCTCGAGGGAGGGGCCAACGTCCTGACTTTC. Residues: CAWLEGGANVLTF.